This T cell receptor beta chain was sequenced in a study of neurological immune-mediated disorders (dated by TCRdb to the late 2010s). About the study as a whole: Among the roughly 35 multiple sclerosis patients, roughly 31 had relapsing-remitting MS and 3 had secondary progressive MS. Using UMI-based sequencing, the study compared peripheral blood TCR-beta repertoires from patients with HTLV-I-associated myelopathy (HAM/TSP), patients with multiple sclerosis, and healthy controls. The roughly 99 TCR-beta libraries covered PBMC samples along with longitudinal samples, technical triplicates, and paired sorted CD4+ and CD8+ T-cell subsets. The cohort comprised 68 subjects: roughly 14 HAM/TSP patients, approximately 34 multiple sclerosis patients and 20 or so healthy controls.

This clonotype came up many times. The target of this receptor is not known. Base quality data are lacking; no much larger clone is found one base away. cDNA was synthesized by template-switch 5'RACE using a primer with a 10-nucleotide random unique molecular identifier that tagged each TCR transcript. Every sequencing run covered 15-18 subjects and yielded more than 170 million TCR-beta sequences. The RNeasy kit was used for extraction of total RNA. TCR-beta VDJ regions were amplified with primers for the TCR constant region and the 5'RACE anchor, using the KAPA Real-time Library Amplification kit. Sample indexes and Illumina adaptors were added in a first PCR, after which library yield was increased in a second PCR. After purification with Ampure beads, the TCR product of roughly 650 bp was size-selected on a 2% E-gel SizeSelection system. Before pooling, library quality was assessed on a Bioanalyzer, concentration was determined with Qubit, and library quantification was performed with the Kapa Library Quantification kit. An Illumina HiSeq 2500 sequenced the libraries paired-end 2 x 150 bp. To increase sequence diversity, about 25-30% phiX was spiked into each library pool. The original pipeline was this. The UMI-based MiGEC pipeline processed quality-filtered reads and removed over 85% of raw TCR sequences during error correction. VDJ genes were aligned to IMGT germline references, and clonotypes were defined by unique CDR3 amino acid sequence plus V-J genes. Clonal expansion, Shannon diversity and CDR3 relatedness (CalcPairwiseDistances, ClusterSamples) were evaluated with VDJtools, and phylogenetic trees were built with CLCbio workbench. Using coefficient-of-variation modelling across technical triplicates, the study counted a clone as expanded if it had at least 8 unique UMIs. TCRdb passed the public sequencing reads through fastp at Q25 and MiXCR, retaining productive beta sequences. Here each entry gathers all rows of one CDR3 protein and keeps the most common genes and DNA. These V and J calls rely on TCRdb rather than the paper's analysis. A total of around 70,000 distinct CDR3 sequences appear in this sample, less than 5.5% of them only once. The biggest ten clones account for about 8% of the sample.

Overall results and qualifications from the work: Expanded clones from different subjects shared no identical CDR3 amino acid sequences, which suggests that TCR-beta repertoires were private in all groups. No clinical or MRI features were associated with the MS cluster, and the authors said that larger cohorts are needed. In a phylogenetic analysis, the repertoires of 18 out of 34 MS patients fell into a single cluster of related CDR3 sequences, pointing to a possible signature at the repertoire level. TCR clonal expansion was highest in HAM/TSP patients and lowest in MS patients, with MS patients falling below even healthy controls.

For unsorted PBMC libraries, 2 million PBMCs were used after storage in RNAlater at -80 degrees C until RNA extraction. Multiple sclerosis patients were enrolled in a US clinical protocol evaluating disease progression by magnetic resonance imaging. PBMCs were separated from peripheral blood using Ficoll-Hypaque density gradient centrifugation and then cryopreserved in liquid nitrogen. Including cysteine and phenylalanine, the CDR3 has 16 amino acids. The read is trimmed to its CDR3 DNA, 48 bases read in frame from base 1. V and J are truncated by 1 base and 4 bases respectively, leaving an intervening sequence of 15 bases. CDR1 and CDR2 are drawn from the germline V gene: KGHDR, SFDVKD.

The material sequenced was PBMCs. The sequence was obtained from a man aged 18 to 29 with multiple sclerosis. The chain links TRBV24-1 with TRBJ1-2, with a tentative D gene TRBD1 over 5 matching bases. The nucleotide sequence is given as TGTGCCACCAGTGATTTTATCCAACAGGTCCCCTATGGCTACACCTTC. Its coded protein is CATSDFIQQVPYGYTF.